The entry below describes one TCR beta chain. Its antigen remains unidentified. The entry originates in a study of cytomegalovirus exposure and HLA in healthy donors. General study findings and limits: Highly shared sequence variants in one cluster were likely a sequencing artifact. An assumption of roughly uniform sequencing depth across donors underlay the presence/absence analyses. The classifier was said to identify cytomegalovirus status with high specificity and sensitivity. The authors listed 150 to 200 TCR beta chains as cytomegalovirus-associated.

The PCR contained 60 Vbeta and 13 Jbeta primers. TCRdb's table, derived via immunoSEQ multiplex PCR, lists solely in-frame clones and lacks some. The profile shows roughly 230,000 clones, just under 80% of them singletons. Source material: PBMCs. The origin of this receptor is a boy under 18 in good health and CMV-seronegative.

The CDR3 loop is CASSQGGDSSYEQYF. The DNA for the CDR3 is TGTGCCAGCAGCCAAGGGGGGGACTCGTCCTACGAGCAGTACTTC. This sequence joins TRBV4-2 and TRBJ2-7; a weak D match, TRBD2 (6 bases). CDR1 and CDR2 from the germline V gene are LGHNA and YNFKEQ. Trimming cost V 1 base and J 1 base, with 11 bases left between them. The CDR3 has 15 residues.